The 26 T cell receptor beta chains in this list originate from one sample, sequenced in a study of T cell repertoires in ileal Crohn's disease. Libraries were prepared by immunoSEQ multiplex PCR; TCRdb keeps only in-frame clonotypes and omits some of them. Of more than 12,000 clones in the sample, just under 80% were seen once. Source material: ileal tissue. Source of these receptors: an adult with Crohn's disease.

The J gene is TRBJ2-7, the V gene TRBV19, with TRBD1 as a possible D gene (6 bases). The CDR3 loop spans 17 amino acids. Germline V gene lookup returns CDR1 LNHDA and CDR2 SQIVND (reference sequence). V lost 2 bases and J lost 1, with 18 bases in between. CDR3 protein: CASSIKGTGTNSYEQYF. The CDR3 region has the DNA TGTGCCAGTAGTATAAAAGGGACCGGGACAAATTCCTACGAGCAGTACTTC.

The chain joins TRBV5-4 to TRBJ2-5; D perhaps matches TRBD1 (5 bases). The CDR3 is made up of 13 amino acids. Trimming removed 4 bases from V and 3 bases from J, with 10 bases in between. The germline CDR1 and CDR2 sequences are SGHNT and YYREEE (reference sequence). CDR3 coding DNA: TGTGCCAGCAGCGCACCCAGGGAAGAGACCCAGTACTTC. Amino acids: CASSAPREETQYF.

V gene TRBV29-1 combines with J gene TRBJ1-3; the D gene is possibly TRBD1 (5 bases). Germline lookup yields CDR1 SQVTM and CDR2 ANQGSEA. The ends were cut back, 7 bases at V and 0 bases at J, with 10 bases in the middle. The CDR3 spans 13 residues. The CDR3 nucleotides read TGCAGCGCCCAGGGTTTCTCTGGAAACACCATATATTTT. It codes for CSAQGFSGNTIYF.

The CDR3 spells CASSYSNLGQGHGYTF. CDR3 bases: TGTGCCAGCAGTTACTCGAACTTAGGCCAGGGTCATGGCTACACCTTC. The gene calls are TRBV6-5 and TRBJ1-2; possibly TRBD1 for D (5 bases). The CDR3 consists of 16 residues. V dropped 0 bases and J dropped 6 bases, with 17 bases sitting between them. The germline V gene has CDR1 MNHEY and CDR2 SVGAGI.

J is TRBJ1-3 and V is TRBV7-6; a possible D gene is TRBD1 (6 bases). There are 15 residues in the CDR3. Germline values: CDR1 SGHVS, CDR2 FNYEAQ. With 4 bases removed from V and 3 bases from J, the gap between germline ends came to 13 bases. In nucleotides, the CDR3 is TGTGCCAGCAGCTCCTCCAGGGGTTTTGGAAACACCATATATTTT. Its translation is CASSSSRGFGNTIYF.

The rearrangement uses TRBV5-6 and TRBJ2-5; TRBD1 aligns across 9 bases. The DNA end lines up better with TRBJ2-7; the J call may be wrong. The CDR3 has 13 amino acids. CDR1 is SGHDT and CDR2 is YYEEEE in the germline V gene. DNA of the CDR3: TGTGCCAGCAGCTTGGGACAGGGGGGCGAGCAGTACTTC. It is translated as CASSLGQGGEQYF.

The chain carries TRBV15 and TRBJ1-1; D not resolved. Looked up from germline, CDR1 is LNHNV and CDR2 is YYDKDF (reference sequence). V shed 1 base and J shed 11 bases, with 14 bases lying between them. This CDR3 contains 13 residues. The CDR3 nucleotides read TGTGCCACCAGCAGAGTGCGAGGGAGGGAGGCTTTCTTT. Residues: CATSRVRGREAFF.

The chain uses TRBV9 and TRBJ1-2; D call uncertain. The CDR3 is made up of 15 amino acids. Deletions cut 3 bases from V and 6 bases from J, with 18 bases between. Germline V gives CDR1 SGDLS, CDR2 YYNGEE. The CDR3: CASSAGSLGANGYTF. CDR3 in DNA: TGTGCCAGCAGCGCGGGGAGTCTCGGAGCGAATGGCTACACCTTC. Looking up the rest from reference TRBV9 and TRBJ1-2 gives the full variable domain: DSGVTQTPKHLITATGQRVTLRCSPRSGDLSVYWYQQSLDQGLQFLIQYYNGEERAKGNILERFSAQQFPDLHSELNLSSLELGDSALYFCASSAGSLGANGYTFGSGTRLTVV.

The chain uses TRBV27 and TRBJ2-7, with a possible D match to TRBD1 (7 bases). The CDR3 extends over 15 amino acids. Trimming removed 6 bases from V and 1 base from J, with 16 bases in between. Looked up from germline, CDR1 is MNHEY and CDR2 is SMNVEV (reference sequence). CDR3 sequence reads: CASRPGGIASYEQYF. The CDR3, as DNA: TGTGCCAGCAGGCCAGGGGGGATCGCGTCCTACGAGCAGTACTTC.

The V and J genes are TRBV4-3 and TRBJ1-4, with a tentative D call TRBD1 (5 bases). The CDR3 covers 16 residues. V dropped 4 bases and J dropped 3 bases, with 15 bases sitting between them. Looked up from germline, CDR1 is LGHNA and CDR2 is YSLEER. CDR3 loop: CASSRGEGGSNEKLFF. CDR3 nucleotide sequence: TGCGCCAGCAGCCGGGGGGAAGGCGGGTCTAATGAAAAACTGTTTTTT.

The J gene is TRBJ2-2, the V gene TRBV19; 7 bases match TRBD1. Germline V lookup: CDR1 LNHDA, CDR2 SQIVND (reference sequence). Trimming cost V 7 bases and J 3 bases; bases outside gene matches: 5. The CDR3 sequence is 14 residues long. In DNA, the CDR3 is TGTGCCAGTACTTCGACAGGGTACACCGGGGAGCTGTTTTTT. Its translation is CASTSTGYTGELFF.

A single count supports this clone. V gene TRBV5-4 combines with J gene TRBJ1-2, with D maybe TRBD1 (5 bases). V was shortened by 2 bases and J by 3 bases, with 11 bases between the two germline ends. The germline CDR1 and CDR2 sequences are SGHNT and YYREEE (reference sequence). The CDR3 runs 14 residues. The CDR3 protein is CASSLRQFHYGYTF. Written as DNA, the CDR3 is TGTGCCAGCAGCTTAAGACAGTTTCACTATGGCTACACCTTC.

The J gene is TRBJ2-5, the V gene TRBV18, with 10 bases that match TRBD1. Germline CDR1 reads KGHSH; CDR2 reads LQKENI. The CDR3 loop spans 14 amino acids. J gave up 2 bases and V 4 bases, and 1 base lay outside the gene matches. Here the CDR3 DNA reads TGTGCCAGCTCACGGACAGGGGGGCAAGAGACCCAGTACTTC. It yields the protein CASSRTGGQETQYF.

The gene calls are TRBV7-2 and TRBJ2-2; 7 nucleotides align to TRBD1. This CDR3 region has 15 residues. J lost 4 bases, V lost 5 bases, and 7 bases had no gene match. Germline V gene lookup returns CDR1 SGHTA and CDR2 FQGNSA. CDR3 sequence reads: CASSLRQGGTGELFF. CDR3 bases: TGTGCCAGCAGCCTAAGACAGGGTGGCACCGGGGAGCTGTTTTTT.

The chain uses TRBV7-9 and TRBJ2-7, with D perhaps matching TRBD1 (5 bases). The CDR3 consists of 14 residues. The V end was cut by 3 bases, the J end by 2 bases, with 11 bases between. The V gene's germline CDR1 is SEHNR and CDR2 FQNEAQ (reference sequence). The CDR3 loop is CASSFGQGPYEQYF. CDR3 in DNA: TGTGCCAGCAGCTTTGGGCAGGGCCCCTACGAGCAGTACTTC.

V usage is TRBV1 and J usage is TRBJ2-7; the table's D gene call, TRBD1, was not cross checked with the DNA. TRBV1 is described as a pseudogene. The CDR3 has 17 residues. The CDR3 DNA is TGCACCAGCAGCCCACCGCCAAGGGGGCTTAAGGGCTACGAGCAGTACTTC. The encoded protein is CTSSPPPRGLKGYEQYF.

V and J are TRBV9 and TRBJ2-3; maybe TRBD2 (6 bases). Trimming shortened V by 0 bases and J by 4 bases, and 9 bases separated the two germline ends. Germline V CDR1 and CDR2: SGDLS, YYNGEE. The CDR3 contains 14 residues. CDR3 amino acids: CASSVGGDSDTQYF. In DNA, the CDR3 is TGTGCCAGCAGCGTAGGAGGGGACTCAGATACGCAGTATTTT. The full variable domain, its missing parts supplied by reference TRBV9 and TRBJ2-3, is DSGVTQTPKHLITATGQRVTLRCSPRSGDLSVYWYQQSLDQGLQFLIQYYNGEERAKGNILERFSAQQFPDLHSELNLSSLELGDSALYFCASSVGGDSDTQYFGPGTRLTVL.

The rearrangement uses TRBV5-1 and TRBJ1-1; 9 bases align to TRBD1. Germline V lookup: CDR1 SGHRS, CDR2 YFSETQ. This CDR3 comprises 15 residues. V was pared by 7 bases and J by 4 bases, with 11 bases of the junction left unmatched. The chain's CDR3 is CASSTGDRVVTEAFF. The CDR3 coding sequence is TGCGCCAGCTCAACCGGGGACAGGGTCGTCACTGAAGCTTTCTTT.

V gene TRBV5-4 combines with J gene TRBJ2-7; D might be TRBD2 (6 bases). CDR1 SGHNT and CDR2 YYREEE come from the germline V gene (reference sequence). CDR3 size: 13 residues. Trimming cost V 7 bases and J 2 bases, with 13 bases left between them. In nucleotides, the CDR3 is TGTGCCAGCGCCAGTGGGGGGACCTACGAGCAGTACTTC. As protein: CASASGGTYEQYF. The whole variable domain, remainder taken from reference TRBV5-4 and TRBJ2-7, is ETGVTQSPTHLIKTRGQQVTLRCSSQSGHNTVSWYQQALGQGPQFIFQYYREEENGRGNFPPRFSGLQFPNYSSELNVNALELDDSALYLCASASGGTYEQYFGPGTRLTVT.

On this clone itself: An end of the junction does not agree with germline; a read error may underlie this. V gene TRBV27 combines with J gene TRBJ1-1, with 7 bases fitting TRBD1. The CDR3 is 17 amino acids. Looked up from germline, CDR1 is MNHEY and CDR2 is SMNVEV (reference sequence). The CDR3 loop reads CAGSPRSGTVMNTEAFF. CDR3 nucleotide sequence: TGTGCCGGCAGTCCCAGGTCTGGGACAGTTATGAACACTGAAGCTTTCTTT.

The gene calls are TRBV9 and TRBJ2-7; 7 bases are shared with TRBD1. Germline V CDR1 and CDR2: SGDLS, YYNGEE. This CDR3 has 15 residues. The V and J ends lost 3 bases and 2 bases, in that order; junction bases with no gene match: 8. In DNA, the CDR3 is TGTGCCAGCAGCGCGGAACAGGGGCAGACCTACGAGCAGTACTTC. Translating it yields CASSAEQGQTYEQYF. Combining the CDR3 with reference TRBV9 and TRBJ2-7 gives the whole variable domain DSGVTQTPKHLITATGQRVTLRCSPRSGDLSVYWYQQSLDQGLQFLIQYYNGEERAKGNILERFSAQQFPDLHSELNLSSLELGDSALYFCASSAEQGQTYEQYFGPGTRLTVT.

The rearrangement links TRBV4-2 to TRBJ1-1, with 7 bases aligning to TRBD1. This CDR3 is built from 18 residues. The germline gives CDR1 LGHNA, CDR2 YNFKEQ. The V segment lost 3 bases and the J segment 4 bases; nucleotides outside the gene matches: 17. The CDR3 DNA reads TGTGCCAGCAGCCAGTTGAGGGGGCTGCTTGGGGAAGGCACTGAAGCTTTCTTT. This sequence encodes CASSQLRGLLGEGTEAFF.

CDR3 residues: CAYSGMNTEAFF. As DNA, the CDR3 is TGTGCCTACTCGGGAATGAACACTGAAGCTTTCTTT. The gene calls are TRBV7-2 and TRBJ1-1; D unresolved. The V gene lost 11 bases and the J gene lost 0 bases, with 10 bases spanning the gap. This CDR3 region has 12 residues. The germline V gene encodes CDR1 SGHTA and CDR2 FQGNSA.

This chain connects TRBV27 to TRBJ2-7; D remains ambiguous. Germline V gene data show CDR1 as MNHEY and CDR2 as SMNVEV (reference sequence). This CDR3 is 15 amino acids long. V was shortened by 3 bases and J by 0 bases, with 12 bases between the two germline ends. CDR3 sequence reads: CASSLRASSSYEQYF. CDR3 coding DNA: TGTGCCAGCAGTTTGAGAGCGAGCAGCTCCTACGAGCAGTACTTC.

The chain uses TRBV30 and TRBJ2-5, with 9 nucleotides matching TRBD1. The V gene's germline CDR1 is GTSNPN and CDR2 SVGIG (reference sequence). This CDR3 region has 13 residues. The V segment lost 2 bases and the J segment 4 bases; nucleotides outside the gene matches: 2. The CDR3 DNA reads as TGTGCCTGGAGTACAGGGGGCGGAGAGACCCAGTACTTC. This gives the protein CAWSTGGGETQYF. The whole variable domain, remainder taken from reference TRBV30 and TRBJ2-5, is SQTIHQWPATLVQPVGSPLSLECTVEGTSNPNLYWYRQAAGRGLQLLFYSVGIGQISSEVPQNLSASRPQDRQFILSSKKLLLSDSGFYLCAWSTGGGETQYFGPGTRLLVL.

The rearrangement uses TRBV5-1 and TRBJ2-1, with 11 bases identical to TRBD2. Trimming took 4 bases from V and 9 from J; bases not matched to a gene: 6. The CDR3 spans 14 residues. The V gene's germline CDR1 is SGHRS and CDR2 YFSETQ. CDR3 coding DNA: TGCGCCAGCAGCCCTAGCGGGGGGAGGGGTGAGCAGTTCTTC. The encoded protein is CASSPSGGRGEQFF. Full variable domain (outside the CDR3, taken from reference TRBV5-1 and TRBJ2-1): KAGVTQTPRYLIKTRGQQVTLSCSPISGHRSVSWYQQTPGQGLQFLFEYFSETQRNKGNFPGRFSGRQFSNSRSEMNVSTLELGDSALYLCASSPSGGRGEQFFGPGTRLTVL.